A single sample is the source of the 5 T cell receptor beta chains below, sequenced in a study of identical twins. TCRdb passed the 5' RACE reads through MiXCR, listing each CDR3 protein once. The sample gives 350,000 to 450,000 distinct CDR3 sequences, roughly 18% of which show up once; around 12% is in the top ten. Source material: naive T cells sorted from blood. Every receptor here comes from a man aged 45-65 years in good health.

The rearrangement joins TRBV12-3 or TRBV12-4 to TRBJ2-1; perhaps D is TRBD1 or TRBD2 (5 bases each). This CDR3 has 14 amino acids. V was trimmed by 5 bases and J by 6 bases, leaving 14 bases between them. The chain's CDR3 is CASSRGSRANEQFF. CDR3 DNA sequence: TGTGCCAGCAGTCGGGGCTCCCGGGCCAATGAGCAGTTCTTC.

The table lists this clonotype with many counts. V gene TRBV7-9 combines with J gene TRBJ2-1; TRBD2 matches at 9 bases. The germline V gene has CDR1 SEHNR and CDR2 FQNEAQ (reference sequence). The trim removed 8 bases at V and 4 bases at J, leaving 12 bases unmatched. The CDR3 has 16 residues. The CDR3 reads CASPPGGGALYNEQFF. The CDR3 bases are TGTGCCAGCCCCCCGGGCGGGGGGGCTTTGTACAATGAGCAGTTCTTC.

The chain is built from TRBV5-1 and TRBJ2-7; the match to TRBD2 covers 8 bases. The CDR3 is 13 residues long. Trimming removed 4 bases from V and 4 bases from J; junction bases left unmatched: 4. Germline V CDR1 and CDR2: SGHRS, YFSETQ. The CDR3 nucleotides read TGCGCCAGCAGCAGGCGCGGGGGGTACGAGCAGTACTTC. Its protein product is CASSRRGGYEQYF.

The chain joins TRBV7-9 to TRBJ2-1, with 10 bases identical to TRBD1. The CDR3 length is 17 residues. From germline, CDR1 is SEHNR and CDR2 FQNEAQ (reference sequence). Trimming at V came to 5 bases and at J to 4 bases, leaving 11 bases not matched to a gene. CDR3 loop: CASSIYGTGDPYNEQFF. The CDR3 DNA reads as TGTGCCAGCAGCATTTACGGGACAGGGGACCCTTACAATGAGCAGTTCTTC.

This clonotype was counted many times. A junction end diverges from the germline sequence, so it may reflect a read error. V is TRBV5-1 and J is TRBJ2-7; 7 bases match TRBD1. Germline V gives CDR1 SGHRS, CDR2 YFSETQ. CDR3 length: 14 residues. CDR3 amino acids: CASSSGTVSYEQYF. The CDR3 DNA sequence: TGTGCCAGCAGCTCCGGGACAGTTTCCTACGAGCAGTACTTC.